The sequence of this T cell receptor (beta chain) was determined in a study of response to subunit inactivated influenza vaccine. General study points: T cells newly recruited by each seasonal influenza vaccination are few, the authors suggested.

On this clonotype itself: What it recognizes is unknown.

TCRdb analysed the RT-PCR reads with MiXCR anew, one entry per CDR3 protein. The sample carries 600,000 to 850,000 distinct CDR3 sequences, 14% recorded once. The sequence derives from a man aged 45-65 years who received an inactivated influenza vaccine. This specimen consisted of PBMCs from blood, obtained less than 15 days before vaccination.

CDR3 loop: CASSTQTGATDTQYF. CDR3 bases: TGTGCCAGCAGCACTCAGACAGGGGCCACAGATACGCAGTATTTT. The chain uses TRBV7-2 and TRBJ2-3; 8 bases agree with TRBD1. The CDR3 consists of 15 residues. The germline CDR1 and CDR2 sequences are SGHTA and FQGNSA. Germline trimming cut 5 bases from V and 2 bases from J; bases unmatched to any gene: 6.